The 31 T cell receptor beta chains presented below share a single source sample, sequenced in a study of OX40 agonist ivuxolimab in advanced cancers. Here immunoSEQ multiplex PCR was the method, and the copy in TCRdb shows in-frame clones only, minus some. The data contain about 35,000 clones, around 80% of them singletons. The sample here was CD4+ or CD8+ T cells sorted from blood, taken in a trial of the OX40 agonist ivuxolimab. The receptors were gathered from an adult with an advanced solid tumor such as melanoma, head and neck, liver or kidney cancer.

This clone was picked up one time. The chain employs TRBV27 and TRBJ2-3; 9 nucleotides match TRBD1. The CDR3 consists of 16 residues. CDR1 is MNHEY and CDR2 is SMNVEV in the germline V gene (reference sequence). With 3 bases clipped from V and 3 bases from J, the junction kept 7 bases outside the gene matches. In DNA form, the CDR3 reads TGTGCCAGCAGTTTGACCGGGACAGGGCGGACAGATACGCAGTATTTT. Translating it yields CASSLTGTGRTDTQYF.

CDR3 coding DNA: TGCGCCAGCAGCCGGGACATTAATGAGCAGTTCTTC. Translating gives CASSRDINEQFF. The chain has TRBV4-1 and TRBJ2-1; TRBD1 might be the D (6 bases). The germline V gene encodes CDR1 MGHRA and CDR2 YSYEKL. This CDR3 contains 12 residues. The V end was cut by 4 bases, the J end by 7 bases, with 8 bases between.

This chain links TRBV6-5 with TRBJ2-7, with TRBD1 identical over 10 bases. CDR3 length: 15 amino acids. Germline CDR1 MNHEY, CDR2 SVGAGI. Trimming at V came to 5 bases and at J to 5 bases, leaving 9 bases not matched to a gene. CDR3 sequence reads: CASSRPGQGTHEQYF. DNA of the CDR3: TGTGCCAGCAGTCGGCCGGGACAGGGGACCCACGAGCAGTACTTC.

The chain is built from TRBV7-9 and TRBJ2-2; 10 bases align to TRBD1. CDR1 and CDR2 (germline): SEHNR, FQNEAQ (reference sequence). V lost 7 bases, J lost 5 bases, and 7 bases stayed unmatched. The CDR3 is 15 amino acids. The CDR3 spells CASTRGTGVTGELFF. The CDR3, as DNA: TGTGCCAGCACCAGGGGGACAGGGGTGACCGGGGAGCTGTTTTTT.

The J gene is TRBJ2-5, the V gene TRBV2, with TRBD2 matching over 14 bases. Unmatched junction bases numbered 5, after V lost 6 bases and J lost 5 bases. The CDR3 length is 15 residues. Germline-derived CDR1 and CDR2 are SNHLY and FYNNEI. CDR3 nucleotides: TGTGCCAGCAGGAGACTAGCGGGAGGGAAGGAGACCCAGTACTTC. Its protein is CASRRLAGGKETQYF.

This clone was found a few times. The chain uses TRBV18 and TRBJ2-1, with 15 bases that match TRBD2. The CDR3 is made up of 20 amino acids. The germline V gene encodes CDR1 KGHSH and CDR2 LQKENI. Trimming removed 4 bases from V and 0 bases from J; junction bases left unmatched: 10. The CDR3 protein is CASSRGTSGRYPSSYNEQFF. In nucleotides, the CDR3 is TGTGCCAGCTCACGAGGGACTAGCGGGAGGTACCCCAGCTCCTACAATGAGCAGTTCTTC.

This CDR3 reads CASSFAEENTEAFF. The DNA for the CDR3 is TGTGCCAGCAGTTTCGCGGAAGAGAACACTGAAGCTTTCTTT. The J gene is TRBJ1-1, the V gene TRBV28; D not resolved. This CDR3 is built from 14 residues. Germline CDR1 reads MDHEN; CDR2 reads SYDVKM. Trimming left V 3 bases short and J 1 base short, with 9 bases between.

The CDR3 DNA is TGTGCCAGCAGCCCACAGGGTCTTAGCAATCAGCCCCAGCATTTT. Amino acids: CASSPQGLSNQPQHF. V is TRBV6-5 and J is TRBJ1-5, with D tentatively TRBD1 (6 bases). The ends were cut back, 6 bases at V and 0 bases at J, with 12 bases in the middle. From germline, CDR1 is MNHEY and CDR2 SVGAGI. The CDR3 has 15 residues.

This chain uses TRBV6-1 with TRBJ2-5; a possible D gene is TRBD1 (6 bases). The germline gives CDR1 MNHNS, CDR2 SASEGT. The CDR3 sequence is 12 residues long. Trimming took off 5 bases at V and 5 bases at J, with 9 bases between the two ends. CDR3 coding DNA: TGTGCCAGCAGTCAGGGGATGGAGACCCAGTACTTC. The encoded protein is CASSQGMETQYF.

This chain connects TRBV5-6 to TRBJ2-3, with 9 bases aligning to TRBD1. The junction had 7 bases not matched to a gene; V was cut back by 5 bases and J by 3 bases. Germline CDR1 reads SGHDT; CDR2 reads YYEEEE. The CDR3 is 15 residues long. The CDR3 reads CASRLQGAGTDTQYF. CDR3 coding DNA: TGTGCCAGCAGATTACAGGGGGCGGGTACAGATACGCAGTATTTT.

The chain couples TRBV28 to TRBJ1-2, with a possible D match to TRBD1 (5 bases). With 10 bases removed from V and 0 bases from J, the gap between germline ends came to 12 bases. Per the germline V gene, CDR1 is MDHEN and CDR2 is SYDVKM. This CDR3 comprises 13 residues. The chain's CDR3 is CATPGTSNYGYTF. The CDR3 DNA sequence: TGTGCCACCCCGGGGACCTCTAACTATGGCTACACCTTC.

J is TRBJ1-2 and V is TRBV7-6; D not resolved. Trimming took 5 bases from V and 4 from J, leaving 17 bases between them. Germline CDR1 reads SGHVS; CDR2 reads FNYEAQ. The CDR3 has 15 amino acids. CDR3 sequence: CASSPGQSRSYGYTF. In nucleotides, the CDR3 is TGTGCCAGCAGCCCCGGGCAGTCCCGGAGCTATGGCTACACCTTC.

This clone was found a few times. The V gene is TRBV5-4, the J gene TRBJ2-5; D is possibly TRBD2 (6 bases). V was trimmed by 4 bases and J by 3 bases, leaving 16 bases between them. CDR1 is SGHNT, CDR2 YYREEE, per germline (reference sequence). There are 15 residues in the CDR3. CDR3: CASSALGTGKETQYF. Here the CDR3 DNA reads TGTGCCAGCAGCGCCCTGGGGACTGGAAAAGAGACCCAGTACTTC.

V usage is TRBV5-6 and J usage is TRBJ2-3, with 12 bases lining up with TRBD2. The CDR3 spans 17 residues. The germline CDR1 and CDR2 sequences are SGHDT and YYEEEE. V lost 7 bases to trimming and J lost 2 bases; unmatched junction nucleotides: 11. The CDR3 loop is CASLLLAGGLNTDTQYF. For the CDR3, the DNA is TGTGCCAGCCTGCTCCTAGCGGGGGGGTTAAACACAGATACGCAGTATTTT.

The chain couples TRBV6-1 to TRBJ2-1; 9 bases align to TRBD2. The CDR3 is made up of 14 amino acids. The germline V gene encodes CDR1 MNHNS and CDR2 SASEGT. The V segment lost 5 bases and the J segment 7 bases; nucleotides outside the gene matches: 6. The CDR3 region has the DNA TGTGCCAGCAGTCCAGAGAGCGGGGGGAATGAGCAGTTCTTC. This translates into CASSPESGGNEQFF.

Only a few counts were recorded for this clone. V is TRBV6-1 and J is TRBJ2-2, with 10 bases matching TRBD1. The CDR3 totals 15 residues. Trimming at V came to 7 bases and at J to 4 bases, leaving 6 bases not matched to a gene. Germline values: CDR1 MNHNS, CDR2 SASEGT. The CDR3 is CASKSGTGATGELFF. The CDR3 region has the DNA TGTGCCAGCAAATCCGGGACAGGGGCCACCGGGGAGCTGTTTTTT.

J is TRBJ1-2 and V is TRBV6-5; D may be TRBD1 (5 bases). Germline loops: CDR1 MNHEY, CDR2 SVGAGI. Deletions cut 5 bases from V and 11 bases from J, with 15 bases between. CDR3 length: 12 residues. The DNA of the CDR3 is TGTGCCAGCAGTAACGTGGGGGGTAGTTACACCTTC. This sequence encodes CASSNVGGSYTF.

The chain is built from TRBV19 and TRBJ1-2; possibly TRBD1 for D (5 bases). The CDR3 loop spans 14 amino acids. Trimming took off 5 bases at V and 6 bases at J, with 16 bases between the two ends. Germline V gene lookup returns CDR1 LNHDA and CDR2 SQIVND (reference sequence). The CDR3, as DNA: TGTGCCAGTAGTCCTCAGGGCAGGGCGGATGGCTACACCTTC. Protein sequence: CASSPQGRADGYTF. Looking up the rest from reference TRBV19 and TRBJ1-2 gives the full variable domain: DGGITQSPKYLFRKEGQNVTLSCEQNLNHDAMYWYRQDPGQGLRLIYYSQIVNDFQKGDIAEGYSVSREKKESFPLTVTSAQKNPTAFYLCASSPQGRADGYTFGSGTRLTVV.

V is TRBV4-1 and J is TRBJ1-1, with a weak D call TRBD1 (5 bases). The CDR3 extends over 13 amino acids. Germline loops: CDR1 MGHRA, CDR2 YSYEKL. With 4 bases removed from V and 8 bases from J, the gap between germline ends came to 14 bases. CDR3 loop: CASSRYGQMEAFF. The CDR3 DNA reads TGCGCCAGCAGCCGATATGGACAAATGGAAGCTTTCTTT.

J is TRBJ1-1 and V is TRBV9; possibly TRBD1 for D (6 bases). This CDR3 is 16 amino acids long. Germline V CDR1 and CDR2: SGDLS, YYNGEE. With 3 bases removed from V and 1 base from J, the gap between germline ends came to 16 bases. CDR3 nucleotides: TGTGCCAGCAGCGCCGATCCCGGGACATCGAACACTGAAGCTTTCTTT. Translating it yields CASSADPGTSNTEAFF. Variable domain in full (rest from reference TRBV9 and TRBJ1-1): DSGVTQTPKHLITATGQRVTLRCSPRSGDLSVYWYQQSLDQGLQFLIQYYNGEERAKGNILERFSAQQFPDLHSELNLSSLELGDSALYFCASSADPGTSNTEAFFGQGTRLTVV.

This chain links TRBV27 with TRBJ2-1; unclear D gene. The CDR3 consists of 15 residues. V dropped 6 bases and J dropped 7 bases, with 19 bases sitting between them. Germline V gives CDR1 MNHEY, CDR2 SMNVEV (reference sequence). The CDR3 is CASRVGRQAQNEQFF. The CDR3 DNA sequence: TGTGCCAGCAGAGTTGGCCGGCAGGCCCAGAATGAGCAGTTCTTC.

The chain employs TRBV5-6 and TRBJ2-7; 10 bases fit TRBD2. The V and J ends lost 4 bases and 3 bases, in that order; junction bases with no gene match: 10. The CDR3 runs 16 residues. Germline V CDR1 and CDR2: SGHDT, YYEEEE. CDR3: CASSIPGASGSYEQYF. The CDR3 region has the DNA TGTGCCAGCAGCATTCCCGGGGCTAGCGGGAGCTACGAGCAGTACTTC.

The V and J genes are TRBV6-1 and TRBJ1-5; D uncertain. This CDR3 region has 13 residues. CDR1 is MNHNS, CDR2 SASEGT, per germline. V lost 10 bases and J lost 6, with 16 bases in between. In nucleotides, the CDR3 is TGTGCCACCATCCGAGAGTTTCCTCAGCCCCAGCATTTT. Protein: CATIREFPQPQHF.

The chain recombines TRBV19 with TRBJ2-1; D gene ambiguous. Germline V gene lookup returns CDR1 LNHDA and CDR2 SQIVND (reference sequence). The CDR3 sequence is 15 residues long. Trimming pared 2 bases from V and 5 bases from J, leaving 13 bases between. The CDR3 sequence: CASSIKNFLDNEQFF. CDR3 coding DNA: TGTGCCAGTAGTATAAAGAACTTTCTGGACAATGAGCAGTTCTTC. Combining the CDR3 with reference TRBV19 and TRBJ2-1 gives the whole variable domain DGGITQSPKYLFRKEGQNVTLSCEQNLNHDAMYWYRQDPGQGLRLIYYSQIVNDFQKGDIAEGYSVSREKKESFPLTVTSAQKNPTAFYLCASSIKNFLDNEQFFGPGTRLTVL.

The chain combines TRBV4-1 with TRBJ1-6; TRBD1 matches at 7 bases. The V gene's germline CDR1 is MGHRA and CDR2 YSYEKL. The V gene end was trimmed by 2 bases and the J gene end by 10 bases; junction bases not matched to a gene: 8. The CDR3 length is 15 residues. In DNA form, the CDR3 reads TGCGCCAGCAGCCAACCTGACAGGGAACAATCACCCCTCCACTTT. Amino acids: CASSQPDREQSPLHF.

The chain joins TRBV30 to TRBJ1-4; D may be TRBD1 (6 bases). The germline CDR1 and CDR2 sequences are GTSNPN and SVGIG (reference sequence). The CDR3 is 14 amino acids. The germline V and J ends were trimmed by 1 base and 4 bases, with 10 bases remaining between them. The CDR3 DNA reads as TGTGCCTGGAGTGACAGGGCTATTAATGAAAAACTGTTTTTT. Translation gives CAWSDRAINEKLFF.

The chain joins TRBV4-1 to TRBJ2-7, with a possible D match to TRBD2 (6 bases). The ends were cut back, 1 base at V and 0 bases at J, with 10 bases in the middle. The germline V gene encodes CDR1 MGHRA and CDR2 YSYEKL. The CDR3 is 15 amino acids. DNA of the CDR3: TGCGCCAGCAGCCAAGGACGGGGGTCCTCCTACGAGCAGTACTTC. Translation gives CASSQGRGSSYEQYF.

The rearrangement links TRBV2 to TRBJ1-2; a possible D gene is TRBD1 (6 bases). V lost 6 bases and J 1 base, leaving 15 bases between the germline ends. The CDR3 runs to 15 residues. The germline gives CDR1 SNHLY, CDR2 FYNNEI. The CDR3 loop is CASSWLRGGNYGYTF. CDR3 DNA: TGTGCCAGCAGCTGGCTGAGGGGGGGTAACTATGGCTACACCTTC. The whole variable domain, filled in from reference TRBV2 and TRBJ1-2, reads EPEVTQTPSHQVTQMGQEVILRCVPISNHLYFYWYRQILGQKVEFLVSFYNNEISEKSEIFDDQFSVERPDGSNFTLKIRSTKLEDSAMYFCASSWLRGGNYGYTFGSGTRLTVV.

This sequence joins TRBV2 and TRBJ2-2; maybe TRBD2 (5 bases). Germline CDR1 is SNHLY and CDR2 is FYNNEI. The CDR3 is 14 amino acids. Trimming pared 6 bases from V and 3 bases from J, leaving 11 bases between. The CDR3 region is CASREDGDTGELFF. The CDR3 coding sequence is TGTGCCAGCAGGGAGGACGGAGACACCGGGGAGCTGTTTTTT.

This clone was counted a single time. CDR3 region: CASSPPGAPGSNQPQHF. In DNA, the CDR3 is TGTGCCAGCTCACCACCGGGGGCACCGGGCAGCAATCAGCCCCAGCATTTT. The genes are TRBV18 and TRBJ1-5; D is perhaps TRBD1 (6 bases). CDR3 size: 17 residues. Germline lookup yields CDR1 KGHSH and CDR2 LQKENI. V was pared by 0 bases and J by 1 base, with 13 bases between.

The chain couples TRBV28 to TRBJ2-2; tentative D call: TRBD2 (6 bases). The V end was cut by 5 bases, the J end by 6 bases, with 19 bases between. This CDR3 spans 16 amino acids. Germline values: CDR1 MDHEN, CDR2 SYDVKM. The CDR3 DNA sequence: TGTGCCAGCAGTCCTCGGGGACTTCTTGAGTCCGGGGAGCTGTTTTTT. Translated: CASSPRGLLESGELFF.